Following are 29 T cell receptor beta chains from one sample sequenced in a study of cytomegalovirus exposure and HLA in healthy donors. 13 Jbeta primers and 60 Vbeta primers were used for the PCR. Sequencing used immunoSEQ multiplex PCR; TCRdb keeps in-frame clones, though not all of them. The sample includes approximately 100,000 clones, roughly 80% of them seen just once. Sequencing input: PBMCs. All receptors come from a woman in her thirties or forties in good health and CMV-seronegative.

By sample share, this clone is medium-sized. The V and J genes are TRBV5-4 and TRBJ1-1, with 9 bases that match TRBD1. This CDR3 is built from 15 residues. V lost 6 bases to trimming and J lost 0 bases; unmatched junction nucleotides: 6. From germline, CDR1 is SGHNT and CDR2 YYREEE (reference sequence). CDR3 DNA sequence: TGTGCCAGCACCGACAGGGGGGAAGTGAACACTGAAGCTTTCTTT. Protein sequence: CASTDRGEVNTEAFF. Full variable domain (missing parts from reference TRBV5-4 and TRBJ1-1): ETGVTQSPTHLIKTRGQQVTLRCSSQSGHNTVSWYQQALGQGPQFIFQYYREEENGRGNFPPRFSGLQFPNYSSELNVNALELDDSALYLCASTDRGEVNTEAFFGQGTRLTVV.

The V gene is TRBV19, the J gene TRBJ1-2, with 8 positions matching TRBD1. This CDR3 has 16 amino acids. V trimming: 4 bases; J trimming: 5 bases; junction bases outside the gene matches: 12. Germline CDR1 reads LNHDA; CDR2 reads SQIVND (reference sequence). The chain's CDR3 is CASSRGAGGASYGYTF. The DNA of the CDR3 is TGTGCCAGTAGTAGGGGGGCAGGGGGCGCGAGTTATGGCTACACCTTC.

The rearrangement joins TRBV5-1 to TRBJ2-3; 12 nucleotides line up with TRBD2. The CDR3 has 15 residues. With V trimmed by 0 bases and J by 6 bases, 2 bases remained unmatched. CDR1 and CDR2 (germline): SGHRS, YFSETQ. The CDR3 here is CASSLGTSGMDTQYF. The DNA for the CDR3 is TGCGCCAGCAGCTTGGGGACTAGCGGGATGGATACGCAGTATTTT. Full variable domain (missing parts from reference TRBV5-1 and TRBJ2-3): KAGVTQTPRYLIKTRGQQVTLSCSPISGHRSVSWYQQTPGQGLQFLFEYFSETQRNKGNFPGRFSGRQFSNSRSEMNVSTLELGDSALYLCASSLGTSGMDTQYFGPGTRLTVL.

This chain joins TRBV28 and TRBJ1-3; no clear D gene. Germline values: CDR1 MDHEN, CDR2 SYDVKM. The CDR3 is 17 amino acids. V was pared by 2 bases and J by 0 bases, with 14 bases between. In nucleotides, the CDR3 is TGTGCCAGCAGTTTACCTCAGGCCGGTGGCTCTGGAAACACCATATATTTT. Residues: CASSLPQAGGSGNTIYF. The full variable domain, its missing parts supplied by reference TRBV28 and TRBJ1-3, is DVKVTQSSRYLVKRTGEKVFLECVQDMDHENMFWYRQDPGLGLRLIYFSYDVKMKEKGDIPEGYSVSREKKERFSLILESASTNQTSMYLCASSLPQAGGSGNTIYFGEGSWLTVV.

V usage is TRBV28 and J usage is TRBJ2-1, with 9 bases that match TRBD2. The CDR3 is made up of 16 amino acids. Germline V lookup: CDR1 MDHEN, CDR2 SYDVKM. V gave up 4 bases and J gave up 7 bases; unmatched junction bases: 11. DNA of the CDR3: TGTGCCAGCAGTTCCCCCACTAGCGGGCGTTGGAATGAGCAGTTCTTC. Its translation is CASSSPTSGRWNEQFF.

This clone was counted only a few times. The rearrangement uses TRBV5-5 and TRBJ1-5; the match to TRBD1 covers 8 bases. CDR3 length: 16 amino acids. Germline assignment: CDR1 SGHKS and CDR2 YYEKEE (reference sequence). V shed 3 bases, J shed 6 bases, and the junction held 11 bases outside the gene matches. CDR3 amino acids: CASSSTQGAWSQPQHF. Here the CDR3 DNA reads TGTGCCAGCAGCTCGACGCAGGGGGCTTGGAGTCAGCCCCAGCATTTT.

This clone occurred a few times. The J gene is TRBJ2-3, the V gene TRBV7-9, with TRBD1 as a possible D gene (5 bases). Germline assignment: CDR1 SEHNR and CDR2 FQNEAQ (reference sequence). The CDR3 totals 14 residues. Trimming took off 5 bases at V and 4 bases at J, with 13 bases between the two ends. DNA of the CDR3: TGTGCCAGCAGCCAATCTCAAGGGGCAGATACGCAGTATTTT. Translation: CASSQSQGADTQYF.

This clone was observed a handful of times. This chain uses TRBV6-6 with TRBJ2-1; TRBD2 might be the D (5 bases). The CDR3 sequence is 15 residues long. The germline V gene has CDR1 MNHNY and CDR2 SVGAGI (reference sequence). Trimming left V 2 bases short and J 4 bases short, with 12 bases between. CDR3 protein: CASSYPGKLYNEQFF. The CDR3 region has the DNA TGTGCCAGCAGTTACCCCGGGAAACTTTACAATGAGCAGTTCTTC.

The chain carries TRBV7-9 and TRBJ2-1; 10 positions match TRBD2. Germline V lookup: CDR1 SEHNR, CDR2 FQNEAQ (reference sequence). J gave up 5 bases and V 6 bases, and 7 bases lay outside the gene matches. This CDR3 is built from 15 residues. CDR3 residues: CASRDPGLANNEQFF. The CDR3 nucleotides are TGTGCCAGCAGAGACCCGGGACTAGCGAACAATGAGCAGTTCTTC.

CDR3 DNA sequence: TGTGCCAGCAGCTTAGGGACTAGCGGGACCACCTACGAGCAGTACTTC. It codes for CASSLGTSGTTYEQYF. The chain combines TRBV7-6 with TRBJ2-7; 12 bases agree with TRBD2. CDR3 length equals 16 residues. CDR1 and CDR2 from the germline V gene are SGHVS and FNYEAQ. J was trimmed by 2 bases and V by 1 base; bases with no gene match: 3.

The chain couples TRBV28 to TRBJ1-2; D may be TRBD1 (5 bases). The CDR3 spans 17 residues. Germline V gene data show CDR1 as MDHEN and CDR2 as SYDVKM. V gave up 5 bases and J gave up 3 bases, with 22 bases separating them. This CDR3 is CASSPMPGTLGDYGYTF. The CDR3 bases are TGTGCCAGCAGTCCGATGCCCGGGACTCTCGGGGACTATGGCTACACCTTC.

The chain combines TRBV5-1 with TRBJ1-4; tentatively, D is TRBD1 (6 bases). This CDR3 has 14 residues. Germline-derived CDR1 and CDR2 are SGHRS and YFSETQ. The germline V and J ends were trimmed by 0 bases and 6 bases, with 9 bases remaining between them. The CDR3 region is CASSLAGAYEKLFF. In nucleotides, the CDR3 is TGCGCCAGCAGCTTGGCAGGGGCGTATGAAAAACTGTTTTTT. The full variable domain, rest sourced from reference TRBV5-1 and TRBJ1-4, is KAGVTQTPRYLIKTRGQQVTLSCSPISGHRSVSWYQQTPGQGLQFLFEYFSETQRNKGNFPGRFSGRQFSNSRSEMNVSTLELGDSALYLCASSLAGAYEKLFFGSGTQLSVL.

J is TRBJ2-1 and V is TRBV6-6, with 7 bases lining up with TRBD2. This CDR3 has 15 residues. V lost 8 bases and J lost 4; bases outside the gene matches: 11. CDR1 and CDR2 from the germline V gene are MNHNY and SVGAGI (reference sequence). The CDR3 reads CASLGSGEIYNEQFF. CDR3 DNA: TGTGCCAGCCTAGGAAGCGGGGAAATTTACAATGAGCAGTTCTTC.

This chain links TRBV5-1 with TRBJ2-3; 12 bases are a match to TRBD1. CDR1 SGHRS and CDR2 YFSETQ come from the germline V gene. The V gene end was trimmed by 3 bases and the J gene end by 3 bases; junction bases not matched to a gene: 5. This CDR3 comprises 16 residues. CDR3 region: CASSWGTGGPTDTQYF. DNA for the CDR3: TGCGCCAGCAGCTGGGGGACAGGGGGCCCGACAGATACGCAGTATTTT.

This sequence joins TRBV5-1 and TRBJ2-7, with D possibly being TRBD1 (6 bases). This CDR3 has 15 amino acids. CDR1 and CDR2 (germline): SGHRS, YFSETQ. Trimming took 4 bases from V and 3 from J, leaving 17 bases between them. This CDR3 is CASSLTGNPYYEQYF. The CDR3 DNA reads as TGCGCCAGCAGCCTTACAGGGAACCCCTACTACGAGCAGTACTTC.

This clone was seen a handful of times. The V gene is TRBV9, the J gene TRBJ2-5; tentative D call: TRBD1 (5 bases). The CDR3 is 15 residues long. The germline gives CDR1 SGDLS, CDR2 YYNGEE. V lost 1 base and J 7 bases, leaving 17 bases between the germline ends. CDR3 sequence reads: CASSVSGAGKGTQYF. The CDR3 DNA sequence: TGTGCCAGCAGCGTAAGTGGTGCAGGGAAAGGGACCCAGTACTTC.

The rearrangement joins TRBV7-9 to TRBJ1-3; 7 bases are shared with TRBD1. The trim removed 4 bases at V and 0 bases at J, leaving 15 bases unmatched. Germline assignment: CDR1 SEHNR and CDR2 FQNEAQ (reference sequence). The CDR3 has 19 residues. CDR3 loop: CASSSADPDRVISGNTIYF. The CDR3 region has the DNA TGTGCCAGCAGCTCCGCCGACCCCGACAGGGTTATCTCTGGAAACACCATATATTTT.

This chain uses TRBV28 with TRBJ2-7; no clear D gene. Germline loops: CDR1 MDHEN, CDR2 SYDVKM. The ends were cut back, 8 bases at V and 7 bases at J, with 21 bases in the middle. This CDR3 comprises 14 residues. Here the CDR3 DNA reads TGTGCCAGCCGGGTGGATTCAACCATGTGGGAGCAGTACTTC. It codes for CASRVDSTMWEQYF.

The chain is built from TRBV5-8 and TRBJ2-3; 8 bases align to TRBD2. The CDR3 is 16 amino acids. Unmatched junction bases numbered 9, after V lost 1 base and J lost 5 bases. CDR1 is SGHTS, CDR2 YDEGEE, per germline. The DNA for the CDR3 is TGTGCCAGCAGCTTGCCCCGGGGGGGGCAAAAAGATACGCAGTATTTT. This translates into CASSLPRGGQKDTQYF.

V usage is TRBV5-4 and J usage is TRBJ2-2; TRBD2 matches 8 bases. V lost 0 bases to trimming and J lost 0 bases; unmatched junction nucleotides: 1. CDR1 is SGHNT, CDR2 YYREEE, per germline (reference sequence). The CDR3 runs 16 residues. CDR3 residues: CASSLEAGANTGELFF. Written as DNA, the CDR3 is TGTGCCAGCAGCTTGGAAGCGGGGGCGAACACCGGGGAGCTGTTTTTT. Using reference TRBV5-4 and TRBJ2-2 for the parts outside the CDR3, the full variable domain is ETGVTQSPTHLIKTRGQQVTLRCSSQSGHNTVSWYQQALGQGPQFIFQYYREEENGRGNFPPRFSGLQFPNYSSELNVNALELDDSALYLCASSLEAGANTGELFFGEGSRLTVL.

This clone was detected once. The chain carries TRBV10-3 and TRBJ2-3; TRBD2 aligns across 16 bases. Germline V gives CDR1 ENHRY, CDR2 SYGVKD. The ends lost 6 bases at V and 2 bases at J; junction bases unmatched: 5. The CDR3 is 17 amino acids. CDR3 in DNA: TGTGCCATCAGCGGGACTAGCGGGAGGGCGAACACAGATACGCAGTATTTT. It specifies CAISGTSGRANTDTQYF.

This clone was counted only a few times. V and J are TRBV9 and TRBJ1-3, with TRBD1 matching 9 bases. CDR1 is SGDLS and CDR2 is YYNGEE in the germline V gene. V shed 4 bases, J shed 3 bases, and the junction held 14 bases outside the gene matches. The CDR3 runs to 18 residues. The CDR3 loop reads CASSQGSQQGAIGNTIYF. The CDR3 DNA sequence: TGTGCCAGCAGCCAGGGGTCCCAACAGGGGGCGATTGGAAACACCATATATTTT.

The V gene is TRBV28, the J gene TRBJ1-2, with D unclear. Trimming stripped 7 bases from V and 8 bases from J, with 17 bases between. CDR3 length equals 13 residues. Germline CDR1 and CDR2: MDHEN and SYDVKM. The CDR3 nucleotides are TGTGCCAGCAAATTCGACCATTTGGGCGGCTACACCTTC. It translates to CASKFDHLGGYTF.

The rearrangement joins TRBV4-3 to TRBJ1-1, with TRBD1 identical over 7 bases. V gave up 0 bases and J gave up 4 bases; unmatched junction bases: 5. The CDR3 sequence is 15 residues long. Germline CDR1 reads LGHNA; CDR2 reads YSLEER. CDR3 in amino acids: CASSQDPQGGTEAFF. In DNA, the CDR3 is TGCGCCAGCAGCCAAGATCCGCAGGGGGGCACTGAAGCTTTCTTT.

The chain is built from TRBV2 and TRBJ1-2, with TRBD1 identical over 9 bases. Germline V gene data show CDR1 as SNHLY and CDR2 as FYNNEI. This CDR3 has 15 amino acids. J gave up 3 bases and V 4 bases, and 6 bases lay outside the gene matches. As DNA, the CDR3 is TGTGCCAGCAGTGTTCCGACAGGGGGAGACTATGGCTACACCTTC. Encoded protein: CASSVPTGGDYGYTF.

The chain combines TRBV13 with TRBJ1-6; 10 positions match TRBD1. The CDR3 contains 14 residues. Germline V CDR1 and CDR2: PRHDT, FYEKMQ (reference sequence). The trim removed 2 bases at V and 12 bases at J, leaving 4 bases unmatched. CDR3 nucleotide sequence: TGTGCCAGCAGCTTACTGACAGGGGGCGAACCCCTCCACTTT. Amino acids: CASSLLTGGEPLHF.

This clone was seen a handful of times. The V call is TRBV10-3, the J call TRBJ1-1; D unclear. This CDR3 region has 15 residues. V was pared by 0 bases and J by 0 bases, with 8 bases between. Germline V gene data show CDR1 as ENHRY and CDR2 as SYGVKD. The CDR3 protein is CAISESGRMNTEAFF. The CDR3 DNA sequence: TGTGCCATCAGTGAGTCTGGGAGAATGAACACTGAAGCTTTCTTT.

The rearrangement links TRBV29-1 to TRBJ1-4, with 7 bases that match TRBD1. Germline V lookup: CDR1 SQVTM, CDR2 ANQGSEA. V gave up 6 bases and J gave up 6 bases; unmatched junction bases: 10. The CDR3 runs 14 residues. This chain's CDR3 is CSVGGGRLDEKLFF. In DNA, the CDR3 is TGCAGCGTAGGGGGCGGGCGGCTGGATGAAAAACTGTTTTTT. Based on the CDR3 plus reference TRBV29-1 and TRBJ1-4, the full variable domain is SAVISQKPSRDICQRGTSLTIQCQVDSQVTMMFWYRQQPGQSLTLIATANQGSEATYESGFVIDKFPISRPNLTFSTLTVSNMSPEDSSIYLCSVGGGRLDEKLFFGSGTQLSVL.

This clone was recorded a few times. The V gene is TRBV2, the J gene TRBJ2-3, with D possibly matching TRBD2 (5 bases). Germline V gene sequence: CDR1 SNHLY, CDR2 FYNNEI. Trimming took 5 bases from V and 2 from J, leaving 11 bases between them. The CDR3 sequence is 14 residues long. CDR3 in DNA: TGTGCCAGCAGTTGGGAGACTAACACAGATACGCAGTATTTT. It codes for CASSWETNTDTQYF.